The T cell receptor (beta chain) under discussion was sequenced for a study of blood T cell repertoires in COVID-19. The germline CDR1 and CDR2 sequences are SNHLY and FYNNEI. The CDR3 length is 16 residues. The V and J ends lost 3 bases and 1 base, in that order; junction bases with no gene match: 4. TCRdb keeps only in-frame clones here, not all; method: immunoSEQ multiplex PCR. The repertoire has more than 90,000 clones, around 90% of them found once; the top ten carry about 8%. This receptor was obtained from a human donor in a cohort sampled during active COVID-19. The rearrangement links TRBV2 to TRBJ1-5, with 9 positions matching TRBD1. Input material: peripheral blood. This CDR3 reads CASSELGQGSNQPQHF. The CDR3 DNA reads as TGTGCCAGCAGTGAGTTAGGACAGGGGAGCAATCAGCCCCAGCATTTT.